The sequence of this T cell receptor (beta chain) was determined in a study of shared clonotypes between healthy human individuals. Whole-study context: Aged between 18 and 49, the donors were a couple of women and a few men.

Study-level points and caveats: Relative to memory subsets, naive subsets generally showed larger estimated richness. Among donors, the sharing of clonotypes was expected to be influenced by sequencing depth.

Of note for this clone: No antigen is known for it.

Cells designated naive CD8 were CD45RO-negative and were positively selected for CCR7, with terminally differentiated effector memory CD45RA+ cells excluded. Here immunoSEQ multiplex PCR was the method, and the copy in TCRdb shows in-frame clones only, minus some. The sample carries about 2 million clones, about 95% recorded once. Per the germline V gene, CDR1 is MGHRA and CDR2 is YSYEKL. The CDR3 has 15 amino acids. V was clipped by 1 base and J by 0 bases, with 10 bases between them. V usage is TRBV4-1 and J usage is TRBJ2-7, with no clear D. This receptor was identified in a man in his late teens or twenties in good health. Sequenced input: naive CD8+ T cells sorted from blood. The DNA of the CDR3 is TGCGCCAGCAGCCAAGCCCGGATCGGCTCCTACGAGCAGTACTTC. Protein product: CASSQARIGSYEQYF.